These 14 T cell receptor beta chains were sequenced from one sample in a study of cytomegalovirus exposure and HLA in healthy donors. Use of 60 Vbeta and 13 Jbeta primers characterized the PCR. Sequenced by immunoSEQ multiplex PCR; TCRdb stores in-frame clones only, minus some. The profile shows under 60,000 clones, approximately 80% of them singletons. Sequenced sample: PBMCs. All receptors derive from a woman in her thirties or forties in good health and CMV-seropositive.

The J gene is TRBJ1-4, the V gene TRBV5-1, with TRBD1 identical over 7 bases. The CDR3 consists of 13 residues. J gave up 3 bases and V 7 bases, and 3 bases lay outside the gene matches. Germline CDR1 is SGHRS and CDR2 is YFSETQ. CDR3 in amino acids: CASGQEPNEKLFF. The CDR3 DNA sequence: TGCGCCAGCGGACAGGAGCCTAATGAAAAACTGTTTTTT.

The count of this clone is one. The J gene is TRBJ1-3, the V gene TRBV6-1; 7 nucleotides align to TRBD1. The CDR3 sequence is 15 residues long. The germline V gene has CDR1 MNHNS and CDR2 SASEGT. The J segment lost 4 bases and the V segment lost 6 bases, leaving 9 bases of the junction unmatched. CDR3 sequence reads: CASRDRQGEGNTIYF. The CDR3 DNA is TGTGCCAGCAGGGATCGACAGGGCGAGGGAAACACCATATATTTT.

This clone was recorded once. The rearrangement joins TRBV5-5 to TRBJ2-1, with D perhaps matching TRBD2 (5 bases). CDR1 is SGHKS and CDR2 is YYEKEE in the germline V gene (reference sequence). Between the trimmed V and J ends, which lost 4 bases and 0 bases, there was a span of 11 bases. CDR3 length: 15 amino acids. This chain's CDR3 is CASSRGGSSYNEQFF. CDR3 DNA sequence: TGTGCCAGCAGCCGCGGAGGTTCCTCCTACAATGAGCAGTTCTTC.

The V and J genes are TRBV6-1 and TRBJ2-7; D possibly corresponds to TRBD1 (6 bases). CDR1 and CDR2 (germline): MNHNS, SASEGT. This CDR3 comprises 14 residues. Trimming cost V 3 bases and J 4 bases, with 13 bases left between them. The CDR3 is CASSEATGPYEQYF. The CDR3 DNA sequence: TGTGCCAGCAGTGAGGCGACAGGTCCTTACGAGCAGTACTTC.

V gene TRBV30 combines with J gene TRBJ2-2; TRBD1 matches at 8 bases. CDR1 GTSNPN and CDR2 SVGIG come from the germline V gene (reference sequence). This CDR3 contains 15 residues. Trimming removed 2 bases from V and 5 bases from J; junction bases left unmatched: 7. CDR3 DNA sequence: TGTGCCTGGAGTACGGGACAGGAGCGGACCGGGGAGCTGTTTTTT. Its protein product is CAWSTGQERTGELFF. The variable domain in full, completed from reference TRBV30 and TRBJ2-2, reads SQTIHQWPATLVQPVGSPLSLECTVEGTSNPNLYWYRQAAGRGLQLLFYSVGIGQISSEVPQNLSASRPQDRQFILSSKKLLLSDSGFYLCAWSTGQERTGELFFGEGSRLTVL.

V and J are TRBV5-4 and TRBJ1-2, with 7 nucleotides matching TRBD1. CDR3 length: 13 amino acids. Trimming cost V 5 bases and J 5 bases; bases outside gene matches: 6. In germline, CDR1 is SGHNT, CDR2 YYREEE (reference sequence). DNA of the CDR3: TGTGCCAGCAGTTACGGACAGGCGTATGGCTACACCTTC. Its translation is CASSYGQAYGYTF.

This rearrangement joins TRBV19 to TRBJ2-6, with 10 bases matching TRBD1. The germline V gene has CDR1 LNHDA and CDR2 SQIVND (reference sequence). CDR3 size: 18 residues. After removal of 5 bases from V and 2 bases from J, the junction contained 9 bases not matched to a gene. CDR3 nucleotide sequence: TGTGCCAGTAGTGATCCGGGACAGGGGCTGGCTGGGGCCAACGTCCTGACTTTC. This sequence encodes CASSDPGQGLAGANVLTF.

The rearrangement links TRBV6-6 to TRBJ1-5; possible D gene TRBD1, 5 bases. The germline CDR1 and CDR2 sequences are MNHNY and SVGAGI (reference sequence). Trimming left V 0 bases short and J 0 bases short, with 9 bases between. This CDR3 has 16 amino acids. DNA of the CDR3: TGTGCCAGCAGTTACTCGACAGTGGATAGCAATCAGCCCCAGCATTTT. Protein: CASSYSTVDSNQPQHF.

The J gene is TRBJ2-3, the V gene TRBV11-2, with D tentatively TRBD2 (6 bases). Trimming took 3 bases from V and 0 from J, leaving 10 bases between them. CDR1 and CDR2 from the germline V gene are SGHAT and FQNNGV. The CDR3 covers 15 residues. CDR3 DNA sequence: TGTGCCAGCAGCTTGGACGGGACTAGCACAGATACGCAGTATTTT. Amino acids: CASSLDGTSTDTQYF. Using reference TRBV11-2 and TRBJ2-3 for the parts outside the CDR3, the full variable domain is EAGVAQSPRYKIIEKRQSVAFWCNPISGHATLYWYQQILGQGPKLLIQFQNNGVVDDSQLPKDRFSAERLKGVDSTLKIQPAKLEDSAVYLCASSLDGTSTDTQYFGPGTRLTVL.

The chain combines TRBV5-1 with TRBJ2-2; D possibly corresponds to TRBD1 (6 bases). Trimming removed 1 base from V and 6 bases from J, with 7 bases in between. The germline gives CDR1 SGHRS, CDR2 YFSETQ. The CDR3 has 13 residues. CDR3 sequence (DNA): TGCGCCAGCAGCTTGACAGGGCCCGGGGAGCTGTTTTTT. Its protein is CASSLTGPGELFF.

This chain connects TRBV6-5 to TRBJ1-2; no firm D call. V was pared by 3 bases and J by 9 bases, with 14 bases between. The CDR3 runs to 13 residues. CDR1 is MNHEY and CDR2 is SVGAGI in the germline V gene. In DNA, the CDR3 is TGTGCCAGCAGTTATTCCAAGTCCAGGCGCTACACCTTC. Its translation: CASSYSKSRRYTF.

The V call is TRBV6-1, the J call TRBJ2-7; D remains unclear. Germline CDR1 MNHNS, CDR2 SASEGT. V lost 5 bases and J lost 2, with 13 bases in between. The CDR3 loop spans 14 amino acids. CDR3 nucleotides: TGTGCCAGCAGTCACCGAGACGGAGCCTACGAGCAGTACTTC. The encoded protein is CASSHRDGAYEQYF.

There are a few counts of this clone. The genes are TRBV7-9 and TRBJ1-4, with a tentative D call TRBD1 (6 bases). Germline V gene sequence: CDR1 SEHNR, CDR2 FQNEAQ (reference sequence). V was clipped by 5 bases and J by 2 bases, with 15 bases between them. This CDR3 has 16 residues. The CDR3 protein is CASSQHTGPTNEKLFF. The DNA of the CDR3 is TGTGCCAGCAGCCAGCATACAGGGCCCACTAATGAAAAACTGTTTTTT. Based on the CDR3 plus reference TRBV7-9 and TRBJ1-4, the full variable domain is DTGVSQNPRHKITKRGQNVTFRCDPISEHNRLYWYRQTLGQGPEFLTYFQNEAQLEKSRLLSDRFSAERPKGSFSTLEIQRTEQGDSAMYLCASSQHTGPTNEKLFFGSGTQLSVL.

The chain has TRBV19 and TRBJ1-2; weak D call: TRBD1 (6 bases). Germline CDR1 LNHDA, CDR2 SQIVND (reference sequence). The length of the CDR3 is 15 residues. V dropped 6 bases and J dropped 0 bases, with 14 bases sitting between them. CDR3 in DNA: TGTGCCAGTAGCCTATTCGAGGGGGCTAACTATGGCTACACCTTC. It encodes CASSLFEGANYGYTF.